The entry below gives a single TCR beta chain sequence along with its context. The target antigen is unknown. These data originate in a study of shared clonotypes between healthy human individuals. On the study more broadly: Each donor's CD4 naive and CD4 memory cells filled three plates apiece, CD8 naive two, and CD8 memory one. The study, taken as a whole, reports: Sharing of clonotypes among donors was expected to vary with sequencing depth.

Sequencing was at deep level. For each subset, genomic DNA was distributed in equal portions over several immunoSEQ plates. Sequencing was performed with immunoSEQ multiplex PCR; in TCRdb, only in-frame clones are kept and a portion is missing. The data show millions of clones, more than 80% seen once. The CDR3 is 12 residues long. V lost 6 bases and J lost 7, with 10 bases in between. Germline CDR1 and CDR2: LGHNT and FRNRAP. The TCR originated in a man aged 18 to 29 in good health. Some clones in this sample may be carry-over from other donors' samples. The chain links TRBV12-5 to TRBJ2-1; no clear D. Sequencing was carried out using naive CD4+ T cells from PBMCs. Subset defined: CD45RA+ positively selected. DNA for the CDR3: TGTGCTAGTGGCCTTAAGTTGAATGAGCAGTTCTTC. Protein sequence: CASGLKLNEQFF.